The following is a T cell receptor (beta chain) sequence with its context. This sample is part of a study of blood T cell repertoires in COVID-19. Study information: The United States, Italy and Spain were the sources of the acute and convalescent COVID-19 samples.

Using immunoSEQ multiplex PCR, the repertoire was profiled, and TCRdb retains in-frame clones only, with some absent. The sample carries 160,000 or so clones, approximately 82% recorded once. Input material: peripheral blood. The TCR originated in a man aged 65 to 85 who had recovered from COVID-19.

CDR3 sequence: CASPEADSAYGYTF. In DNA, the CDR3 is TGTGCCAGCCCTGAGGCGGACAGCGCCTATGGCTACACCTTC. This chain connects TRBV2 to TRBJ1-2, with a weak D call TRBD1 (6 bases). Germline assignment: CDR1 SNHLY and CDR2 FYNNEI. V was clipped by 8 bases and J by 4 bases, with 17 bases between them. The CDR3 length is 14 residues.